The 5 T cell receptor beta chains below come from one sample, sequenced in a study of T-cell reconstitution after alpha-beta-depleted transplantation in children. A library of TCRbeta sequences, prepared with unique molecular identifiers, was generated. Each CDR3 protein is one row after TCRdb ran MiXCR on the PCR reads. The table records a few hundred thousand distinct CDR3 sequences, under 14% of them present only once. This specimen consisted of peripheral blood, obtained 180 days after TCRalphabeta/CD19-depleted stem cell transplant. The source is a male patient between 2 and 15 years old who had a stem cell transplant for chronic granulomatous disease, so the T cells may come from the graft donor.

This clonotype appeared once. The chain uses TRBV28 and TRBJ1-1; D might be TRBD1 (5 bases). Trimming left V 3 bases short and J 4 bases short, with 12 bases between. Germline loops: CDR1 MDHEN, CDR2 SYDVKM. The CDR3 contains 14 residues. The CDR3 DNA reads TGTGCCAGCAGTTTTGAGGGGATGATCACTGAAGCTTTCTTT. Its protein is CASSFEGMITEAFF. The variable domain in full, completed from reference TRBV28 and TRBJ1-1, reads DVKVTQSSRYLVKRTGEKVFLECVQDMDHENMFWYRQDPGLGLRLIYFSYDVKMKEKGDIPEGYSVSREKKERFSLILESASTNQTSMYLCASSFEGMITEAFFGQGTRLTVV.

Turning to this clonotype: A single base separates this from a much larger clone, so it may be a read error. This CDR3 is CSVEDEGGPYNEQFF. Written as DNA, the CDR3 is TGCAGCGTTGAAGATGAAGGGGGGCCCTACAATGAGCAGTTCTTC. The chain recombines TRBV29-1 with TRBJ2-1; the D call may be TRBD1 or TRBD2 (6 bases each). The germline V and J ends were trimmed by 0 bases and 2 bases, with 11 bases remaining between them. The CDR3 contains 15 residues. Germline V gene sequence: CDR1 SQVTM, CDR2 ANQGSEA.

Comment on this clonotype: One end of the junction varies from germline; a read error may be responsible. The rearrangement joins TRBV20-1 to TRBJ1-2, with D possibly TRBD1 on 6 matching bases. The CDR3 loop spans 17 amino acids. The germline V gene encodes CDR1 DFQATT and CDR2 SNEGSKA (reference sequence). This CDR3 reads CCASPRRGAPLSGGYPF. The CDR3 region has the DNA TGCTGTGCTAGCCCAAGGCGGGGGGCCCCCCTGAGCGGTGGCTACCCCTTC.

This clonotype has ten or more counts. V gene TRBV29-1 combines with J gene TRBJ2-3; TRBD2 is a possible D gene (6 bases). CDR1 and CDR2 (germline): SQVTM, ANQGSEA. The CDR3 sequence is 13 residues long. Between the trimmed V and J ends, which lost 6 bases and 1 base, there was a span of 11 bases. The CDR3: CSVWGGGTDTQYF. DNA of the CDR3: TGCAGCGTCTGGGGAGGAGGCACAGATACGCAGTATTTT.

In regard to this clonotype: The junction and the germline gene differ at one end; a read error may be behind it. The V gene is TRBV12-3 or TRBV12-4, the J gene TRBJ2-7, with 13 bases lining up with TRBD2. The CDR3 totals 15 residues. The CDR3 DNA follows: TGTGCCAGCAGTCAAGGGACTAGCGGGGCCTACGAGCAGTCCTTC. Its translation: CASSQGTSGAYEQSF.